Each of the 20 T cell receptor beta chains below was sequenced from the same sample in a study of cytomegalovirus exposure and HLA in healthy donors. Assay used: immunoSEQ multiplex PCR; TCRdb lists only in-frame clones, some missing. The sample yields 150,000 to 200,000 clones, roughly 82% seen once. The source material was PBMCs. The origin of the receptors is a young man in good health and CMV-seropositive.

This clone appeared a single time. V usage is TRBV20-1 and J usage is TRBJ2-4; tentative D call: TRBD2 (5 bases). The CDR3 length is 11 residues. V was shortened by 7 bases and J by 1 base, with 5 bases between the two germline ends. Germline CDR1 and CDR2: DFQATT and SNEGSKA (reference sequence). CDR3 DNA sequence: TGCAGTGGCGGGGCCAAAAACATTCAGTACTTC. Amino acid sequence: CSGGAKNIQYF.

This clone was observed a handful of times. The CDR3 is CASSFTGVSTNEKLFF. The DNA for the CDR3 is TGTGCCAGCAGTTTCACAGGGGTCTCAACTAATGAAAAACTGTTTTTT. The rearrangement links TRBV28 to TRBJ1-4, with 7 bases matching TRBD1. This CDR3 comprises 16 residues. The germline gives CDR1 MDHEN, CDR2 SYDVKM. Trimming removed 3 bases from V and 0 bases from J; junction bases left unmatched: 4. The whole variable domain, remainder taken from reference TRBV28 and TRBJ1-4, is DVKVTQSSRYLVKRTGEKVFLECVQDMDHENMFWYRQDPGLGLRLIYFSYDVKMKEKGDIPEGYSVSREKKERFSLILESASTNQTSMYLCASSFTGVSTNEKLFFGSGTQLSVL.

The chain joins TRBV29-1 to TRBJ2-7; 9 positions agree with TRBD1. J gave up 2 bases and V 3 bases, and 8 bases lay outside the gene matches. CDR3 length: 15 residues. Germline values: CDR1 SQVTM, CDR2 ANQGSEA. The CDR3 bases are TGCAGCGTTGACTACCGGGGGACAGGGACCTACGAGCAGTACTTC. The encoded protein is CSVDYRGTGTYEQYF.

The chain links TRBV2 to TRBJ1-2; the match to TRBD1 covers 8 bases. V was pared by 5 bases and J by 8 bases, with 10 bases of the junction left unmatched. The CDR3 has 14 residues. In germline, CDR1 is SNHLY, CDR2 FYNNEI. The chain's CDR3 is CASSYRTGNRGYTF. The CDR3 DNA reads TGTGCCAGCAGTTACCGGACAGGGAACAGGGGCTACACCTTC.

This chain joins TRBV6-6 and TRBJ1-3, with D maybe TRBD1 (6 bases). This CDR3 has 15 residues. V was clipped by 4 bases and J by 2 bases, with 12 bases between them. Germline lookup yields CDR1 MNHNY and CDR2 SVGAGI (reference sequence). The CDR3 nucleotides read TGTGCCAGCAGTTCGATACAGGGAACTGGAAACACCATATATTTT. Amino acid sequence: CASSSIQGTGNTIYF.

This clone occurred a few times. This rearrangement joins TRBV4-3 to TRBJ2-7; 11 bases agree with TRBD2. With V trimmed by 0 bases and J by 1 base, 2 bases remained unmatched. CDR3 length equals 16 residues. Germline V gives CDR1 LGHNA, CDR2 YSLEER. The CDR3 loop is CASSQDSGRGSYEQYF. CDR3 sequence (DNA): TGCGCCAGCAGCCAAGATAGCGGGAGGGGATCCTACGAGCAGTACTTC.

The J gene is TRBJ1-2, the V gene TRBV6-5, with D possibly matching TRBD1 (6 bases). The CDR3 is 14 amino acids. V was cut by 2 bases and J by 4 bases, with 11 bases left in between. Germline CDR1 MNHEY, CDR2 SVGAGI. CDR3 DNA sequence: TGTGCCAGCAGTTACACAGGGATGAGCTATGGCTACACCTTC. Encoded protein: CASSYTGMSYGYTF.

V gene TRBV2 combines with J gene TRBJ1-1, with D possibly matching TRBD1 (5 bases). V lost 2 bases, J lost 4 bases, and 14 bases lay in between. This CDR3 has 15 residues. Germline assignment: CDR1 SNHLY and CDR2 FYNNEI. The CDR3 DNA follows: TGTGCCAGCAGTGAAAGTCCGGGGGTGGTCACTGAAGCTTTCTTT. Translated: CASSESPGVVTEAFF.

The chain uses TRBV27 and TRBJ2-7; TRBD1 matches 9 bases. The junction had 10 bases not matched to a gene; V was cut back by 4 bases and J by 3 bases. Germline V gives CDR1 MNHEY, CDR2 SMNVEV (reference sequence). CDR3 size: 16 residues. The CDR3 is CASSSTTGGPVYEQYF. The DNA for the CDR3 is TGTGCCAGCAGTTCCACTACAGGGGGCCCAGTCTACGAGCAGTACTTC.

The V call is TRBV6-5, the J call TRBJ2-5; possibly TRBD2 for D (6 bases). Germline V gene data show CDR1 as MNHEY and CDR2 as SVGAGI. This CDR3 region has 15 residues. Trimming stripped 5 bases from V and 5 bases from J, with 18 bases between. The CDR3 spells CASSGGDGIRETQYF. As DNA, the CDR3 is TGTGCCAGCAGTGGCGGGGACGGGATCCGGGAGACCCAGTACTTC.

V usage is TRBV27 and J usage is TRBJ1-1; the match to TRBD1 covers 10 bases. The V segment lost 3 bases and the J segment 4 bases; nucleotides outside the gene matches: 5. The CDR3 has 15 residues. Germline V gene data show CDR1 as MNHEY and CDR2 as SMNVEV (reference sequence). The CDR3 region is CASSFGQGVGTEAFF. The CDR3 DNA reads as TGTGCCAGCAGTTTTGGACAGGGGGTAGGCACTGAAGCTTTCTTT.

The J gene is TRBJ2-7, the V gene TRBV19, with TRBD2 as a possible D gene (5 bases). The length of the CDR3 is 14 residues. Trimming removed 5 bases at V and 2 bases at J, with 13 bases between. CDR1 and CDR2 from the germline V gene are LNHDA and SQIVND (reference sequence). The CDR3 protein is CASSFSANAYEQYF. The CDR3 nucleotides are TGTGCCAGTAGTTTTAGCGCTAACGCCTACGAGCAGTACTTC.

The CDR3 bases are TGCGCCAGCAGCCCAGGGACAGCGAGCACAGATACGCAGTATTTT. This translates into CASSPGTASTDTQYF. The rearrangement uses TRBV5-1 and TRBJ2-3; 7 bases line up with TRBD1. The V gene end was trimmed by 4 bases and the J gene end by 0 bases; junction bases not matched to a gene: 5. The CDR3 runs to 15 residues. The germline CDR1 and CDR2 sequences are SGHRS and YFSETQ.

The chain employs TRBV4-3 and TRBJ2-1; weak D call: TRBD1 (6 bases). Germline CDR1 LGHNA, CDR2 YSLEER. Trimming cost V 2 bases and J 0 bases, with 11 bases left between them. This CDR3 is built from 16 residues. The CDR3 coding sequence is TGCGCCAGCAGCCAATCCGGGACAAACTCCTACAATGAGCAGTTCTTC. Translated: CASSQSGTNSYNEQFF.

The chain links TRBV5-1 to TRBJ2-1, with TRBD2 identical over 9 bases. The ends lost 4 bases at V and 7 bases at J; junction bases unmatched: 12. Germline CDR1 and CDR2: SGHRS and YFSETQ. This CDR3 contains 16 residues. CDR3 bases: TGCGCCAGCAGCCTGTATCTGGCGGGAGGGTCTAATGAGCAGTTCTTC. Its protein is CASSLYLAGGSNEQFF. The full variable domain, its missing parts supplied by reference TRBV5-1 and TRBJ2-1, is KAGVTQTPRYLIKTRGQQVTLSCSPISGHRSVSWYQQTPGQGLQFLFEYFSETQRNKGNFPGRFSGRQFSNSRSEMNVSTLELGDSALYLCASSLYLAGGSNEQFFGPGTRLTVL.

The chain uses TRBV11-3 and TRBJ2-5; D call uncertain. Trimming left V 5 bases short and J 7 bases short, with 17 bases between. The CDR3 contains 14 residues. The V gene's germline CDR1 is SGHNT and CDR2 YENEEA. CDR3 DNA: TGTGCCAGCAGCCCTACCTCGCCTTCCGGGACCCAGTACTTC. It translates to CASSPTSPSGTQYF.

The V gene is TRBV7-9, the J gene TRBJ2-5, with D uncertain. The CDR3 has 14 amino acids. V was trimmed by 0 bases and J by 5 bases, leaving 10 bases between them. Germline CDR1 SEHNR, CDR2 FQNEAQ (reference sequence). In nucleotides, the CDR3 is TGTGCCAGCAGCTTAGCGCTAGAGTGGGAGACCCAGTACTTC. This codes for CASSLALEWETQYF.

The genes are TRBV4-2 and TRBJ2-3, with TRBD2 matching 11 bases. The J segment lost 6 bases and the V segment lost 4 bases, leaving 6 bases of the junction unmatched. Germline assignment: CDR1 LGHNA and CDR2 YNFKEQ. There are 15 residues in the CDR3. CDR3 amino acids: CASSRLAGQLDTQYF. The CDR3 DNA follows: TGTGCCAGCAGCCGACTAGCGGGGCAGCTGGATACGCAGTATTTT.

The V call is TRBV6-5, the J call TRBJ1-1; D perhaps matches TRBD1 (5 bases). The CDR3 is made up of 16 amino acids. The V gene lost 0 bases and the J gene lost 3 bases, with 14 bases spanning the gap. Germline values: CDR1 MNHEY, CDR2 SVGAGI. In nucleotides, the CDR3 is TGTGCCAGCAGTTACTCTACCGGGACTTTCCACACTGAAGCTTTCTTT. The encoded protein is CASSYSTGTFHTEAFF.

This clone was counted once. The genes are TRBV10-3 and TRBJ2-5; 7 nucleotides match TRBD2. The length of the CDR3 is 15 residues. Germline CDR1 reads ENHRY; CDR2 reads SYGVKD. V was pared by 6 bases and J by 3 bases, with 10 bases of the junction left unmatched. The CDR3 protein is CAISSLSGNKETQYF. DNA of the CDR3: TGTGCCATCAGCTCCCTAAGCGGGAATAAAGAGACCCAGTACTTC.